This record covers a single T cell receptor beta chain. The data stem from a study of CD8+CD57+ T cells in acquired aplastic anemia. The CDR3 sequence is 15 residues long. In germline, CDR1 is LNHNV, CDR2 YYDKDF (reference sequence). The V and J ends lost 6 bases and 5 bases, in that order; junction bases with no gene match: 9. Both TCR beta VDJ combination and CDR3 sequence profiling were carried out. Genomic DNA was the template for this profiling. TCRdb called the reads again in MiXCR, with one record for every CDR3 protein. The top ten hold about 50% of the sample, which has some 150,000 distinct CDR3 sequences, 71% seen once. All sequencing subjects had displayed CD8+CD57+ cell expansion on flow cytometry. Patients had not yet gotten any therapy when their blood was taken for sampling.

The genes are TRBV15 and TRBJ2-1; 8 nucleotides match TRBD1. Input material: sorted CD4+, CD8+, or CD8+CD57+ T cells (not recorded which) from PBMCs. The clonotype originates from a human donor with aplastic anemia. The DNA of the CDR3 is TGTGCCACCAGATACAGGGGGACAATGGACAATGAGCAGTTCTTC. Encoded protein: CATRYRGTMDNEQFF. The full variable domain, with the rest looked up from reference TRBV15 and TRBJ2-1, is DAMVIQNPRYQVTQFGKPVTLSCSQTLNHNVMYWYQQKSSQAPKLLFHYYDKDFNNEADTPDNFQSRRPNTSFCFLDIRSPGLGDTAMYLCATRYRGTMDNEQFFGPGTRLTVL.